This note documents a single T cell receptor (beta chain) sequence. Its target is not known. This entry is derived from a study of radiotherapy plus CTLA-4 blockade in lung cancer. Study-wide results and limits: Subsequent to radiotherapy plus ipilimumab, tumor-derived TCR clones underwent expansion in blood.

This table comes from immunoSEQ multiplex PCR, and its TCRdb copy is limited to in-frame clones, with some not included. This table has approximately 60,000 clones, approximately 75% appearing once. Treatment of patients with chemo-refractory metastatic non-small-cell lung cancer consisted of focal radiation plus CTLA-4 blockade with ipilimumab. The sequence was obtained from a human donor with non-small cell lung cancer who had a complete response to radiotherapy plus ipilimumab. The sequencing here drew on peripheral blood, taken from a patient treated with radiotherapy plus ipilimumab.

CDR3 amino acids: CASSSAKRNTEAFF. In nucleotides, the CDR3 is TGTGCCAGCAGCTCGGCTAAACGTAACACTGAAGCTTTCTTT. The chain joins TRBV7-2 to TRBJ1-1; no clear D. Trimming shortened V by 4 bases and J by 2 bases, and 11 bases separated the two germline ends. The germline V gene encodes CDR1 SGHTA and CDR2 FQGNSA. The CDR3 contains 14 residues.